The clone carrying this TCR beta chain showed up many times. From the RACE reads, TCRdb called clonotypes with MiXCR, one entry per CDR3 protein. The sample records roughly 50,000 distinct CDR3 sequences, 9.5% to 11% being singletons. The sample originates from a study of human T cells and chemical hapten exposure. Time point denoted: patch test 1, 2 weeks after DPC sensitization. Indicated treatment: therapeutic diphenylcyclopropenone sensitization with weekly scalp DPC. Unfractionated whole blood yielded the extracted total RNA. This CDR3 is built from 14 residues. The ends were cut back, 0 bases at V and 1 base at J, with 5 bases in the middle.

This sequence joins TRBV12-3 or TRBV12-4 and TRBJ2-3; a weak D match, TRBD2 (5 bases). The sequencing used whole blood, collected in connection with sensitization to the hapten diphenylcyclopropenone (DPC). The receptor comes from a woman in her thirties or forties with alopecia areata. Some clones in this sample may be carry-over from other donors' samples. The CDR3 DNA is TGTGCCAGCAGTTTAGCGGGAGGCACAGATACGCAGTATTTT. This gives the protein CASSLAGGTDTQYF.